The 16 T cell receptor beta chains presented below share a single source sample, sequenced in a study of CD8 T cells in Susac syndrome. An input of roughly 0.45 to 1 ug of RNA was subjected to reverse transcription using random hexamers. TCRdb re-analysed the immunoSEQ multiplex PCR reads in MiXCR, keeping a single row per CDR3 protein. Altogether some 260,000 distinct CDR3 sequences are present, 85% being singletons, with the ten largest covering 0.095% to 0.14%. The source material was CD8+ T cells from PBMCs. These receptors all come from a human donor with multiple sclerosis.

This chain joins TRBV7-8 and TRBJ2-7, with TRBD1 matching over 9 bases. The J segment lost 4 bases and the V segment lost 6 bases, leaving 7 bases of the junction unmatched. Germline lookup yields CDR1 SGHVS and CDR2 FQNEAQ. CDR3 length equals 14 residues. Here the CDR3 DNA reads TGTGCCAGCAGATCCGGGACAGGGAAATACGAGCAGTACTTC. Translating it yields CASRSGTGKYEQYF.

This clonotype was observed once. In nucleotides, the CDR3 is TGTGCCAGCAGTTTGGCAGTCCTTGGGGAGCTGTTTTTT. Protein: CASSLAVLGELFF. This chain links TRBV27 with TRBJ2-2; no reliable D call. The V and J ends lost 3 bases and 8 bases respectively, with 10 bases between them. The CDR3 covers 13 residues. Germline values: CDR1 MNHEY, CDR2 SMNVEV (reference sequence).

The CDR3 loop is CASSVQGEETQYF. The DNA of the CDR3 is TGTGCCAGCAGTGTACAGGGGGAAGAGACCCAGTACTTC. The V call is TRBV27, the J call TRBJ2-5; 8 bases are shared with TRBD1. J lost 3 bases, V lost 5 bases, and 2 bases had no gene match. The CDR3 runs to 13 residues. Germline values: CDR1 MNHEY, CDR2 SMNVEV (reference sequence).

The CDR3 nucleotides are TGTGCCAGCAGCGCCGGGACTAGCGGGACCCCCCACGCAGATACGCAGTATTTT. It yields the protein CASSAGTSGTPHADTQYF. The chain couples TRBV5-6 to TRBJ2-3; 13 nucleotides align to TRBD2. This CDR3 spans 18 amino acids. Germline assignment: CDR1 SGHDT and CDR2 YYEEEE. V shed 4 bases, J shed 4 bases, and the junction held 12 bases outside the gene matches.

The chain combines TRBV29-1 with TRBJ2-1; 7 bases align to TRBD1. This CDR3 has 14 amino acids. With V trimmed by 4 bases and J by 1 base, 4 bases remained unmatched. Germline CDR1 is SQVTM and CDR2 is ANQGSEA. The CDR3 reads CSVGRDSSYNEQFF. CDR3 bases: TGCAGCGTTGGCCGGGACAGTTCCTACAATGAGCAGTTCTTC.

The V call is TRBV5-1, the J call TRBJ2-1; 11 bases are shared with TRBD2. V trimming: 0 bases; J trimming: 4 bases; junction bases outside the gene matches: 12. The CDR3 length is 19 residues. Germline V gene lookup returns CDR1 SGHRS and CDR2 YFSETQ. In nucleotides, the CDR3 is TGCGCCAGCAGCTTGGCTAGCGGGAGGCCCTTCCCTATATACAATGAGCAGTTCTTC. Translated, it gives CASSLASGRPFPIYNEQFF.

The chain recombines TRBV28 with TRBJ2-5, with unresolved D. CDR1 and CDR2 (germline): MDHEN, SYDVKM. Trimming pared 6 bases from V and 1 base from J, leaving 15 bases between. The CDR3 consists of 15 residues. The CDR3 protein is CASRYSRAFQETQYF. In nucleotides, the CDR3 is TGTGCCAGCAGGTACAGTCGCGCGTTCCAAGAGACCCAGTACTTC.

DNA of the CDR3: TGTGCCAGCAGCCAAGATTGGGGGACCACTGAAGCTTTCTTT. The encoded protein is CASSQDWGTTEAFF. This sequence joins TRBV3-1 and TRBJ1-1; TRBD1 is a possible D gene (5 bases). Germline V CDR1 and CDR2: LGHDT, YNNKEL (reference sequence). The germline V and J ends were trimmed by 0 bases and 4 bases, with 9 bases remaining between them. The length of the CDR3 is 14 residues.

This clonotype was seen only once. V is TRBV27 and J is TRBJ2-3; 11 nucleotides line up with TRBD2. CDR1 and CDR2 (germline): MNHEY, SMNVEV (reference sequence). CDR3 length: 15 residues. V lost 7 bases and J lost 3; bases outside the gene matches: 6. Written as DNA, the CDR3 is TGTGCCAGCACCGGGAGGACTAGCGGGACAGATACGCAGTATTTT. Translating gives CASTGRTSGTDTQYF.

The V call is TRBV29-1, the J call TRBJ2-7, with 8 bases that match TRBD2. Per the germline V gene, CDR1 is SQVTM and CDR2 is ANQGSEA. The V segment lost 4 bases and the J segment 0 bases; nucleotides outside the gene matches: 2. The CDR3 has 13 amino acids. The CDR3 here is CSVAGGSSYEQYF. The CDR3 DNA reads as TGCAGCGTTGCGGGAGGGAGCTCCTACGAGCAGTACTTC.

This clonotype has a handful of counts. V usage is TRBV20-1 and J usage is TRBJ2-7; no clear D. This CDR3 has 12 amino acids. Trimming cost V 0 bases and J 1 base, with 4 bases left between them. Germline V lookup: CDR1 DFQATT, CDR2 SNEGSKA (reference sequence). CDR3 sequence reads: CSAREWSYEQYF. The CDR3 nucleotides are TGCAGTGCTAGAGAATGGTCCTACGAGCAGTACTTC.

The V and J genes are TRBV6-1 and TRBJ2-1, with D uncertain. Germline V gene data show CDR1 as MNHNS and CDR2 as SASEGT. V was cut by 1 base and J by 8 bases, with 12 bases left in between. The CDR3 is 14 amino acids. The DNA for the CDR3 is TGTGCCAGCAGTGAAGGGAGTTACCACGATGAGCAGTTCTTC. It translates to CASSEGSYHDEQFF.

The J gene is TRBJ2-7, the V gene TRBV9, with D perhaps TRBD2 (6 bases). Germline V gene lookup returns CDR1 SGDLS and CDR2 YYNGEE. This CDR3 is 15 amino acids long. Trimming took off 0 bases at V and 2 bases at J, with 12 bases between the two ends. CDR3 amino acids: CASSVDPSATYEQYF. The CDR3 nucleotides are TGTGCCAGCAGCGTAGACCCTAGCGCGACCTACGAGCAGTACTTC.

CDR3 loop: CAISGTSGRTDTQYF. In DNA, the CDR3 is TGTGCCATCAGTGGTACTAGCGGGCGCACAGATACGCAGTATTTT. The V and J genes are TRBV10-3 and TRBJ2-3, with 9 bases aligning to TRBD2. This CDR3 region has 15 residues. CDR1 ENHRY and CDR2 SYGVKD come from the germline V gene. The trim removed 4 bases at V and 1 base at J, leaving 3 bases unmatched.

This rearrangement joins TRBV28 to TRBJ2-1; 7 nucleotides match TRBD2. The J segment lost 5 bases and the V segment lost 6 bases, leaving 4 bases of the junction unmatched. The germline V gene encodes CDR1 MDHEN and CDR2 SYDVKM. The CDR3 is 13 amino acids. The CDR3 DNA sequence: TGTGCCAGCAGAACGGGACTAAACAATGAGCAGTTCTTC. As protein: CASRTGLNNEQFF.

As concerns this clonotype: Sequence at one end of the junction differs from germline and may be a read error. The chain couples TRBV19 to TRBJ2-7; 13 bases agree with TRBD2. Germline loops: CDR1 LNHDA, CDR2 SQIVND (reference sequence). This CDR3 spans 18 amino acids. CDR3 nucleotides: TGTGCCAGTAGTATAAGGACTAGCGGGAGTGTGCGTCCCTACGGGCAGTACTTC. Translating gives CASSIRTSGSVRPYGQYF.